Shown below are 26 T cell receptor beta chains from a single sample sequenced in a study of glioma-infiltrating T cells after dendritic cell vaccination. Some clones are missing from TCRdb's copy, which holds only in-frame ones; the method was immunoSEQ multiplex PCR. This sample has under 130,000 clones, with roughly 76% found just once. The specimen comprised blood, sampled before dendritic cell vaccination. The receptors here all came from a human donor with glioblastoma.

The rearrangement joins TRBV30 to TRBJ1-4; D might be TRBD1 (5 bases). This CDR3 has 15 residues. V was shortened by 0 bases and J by 6 bases, with 14 bases between the two germline ends. From germline, CDR1 is GTSNPN and CDR2 SVGIG (reference sequence). CDR3 DNA sequence: TGTGCCTGGAGTGTACTCTTCAGGGCAGATGAAAAACTGTTTTTT. This translates into CAWSVLFRADEKLFF.

The chain uses TRBV7-2 and TRBJ2-2; D is uncertain. Per germline, CDR1 SGHTA and CDR2 FQGNSA. There are 16 residues in the CDR3. V was pared by 0 bases and J by 8 bases, with 16 bases between. CDR3 nucleotides: TGTGCCAGCAGCTTAGCAGGCAGGCAACCCAGTGGGGAGCTGTTTTTT. Amino acids: CASSLAGRQPSGELFF.

V and J are TRBV9 and TRBJ2-5, with a weak D call TRBD1 (6 bases). Trimming removed 0 bases from V and 4 bases from J, with 7 bases in between. The length of the CDR3 is 13 residues. CDR1 is SGDLS and CDR2 is YYNGEE in the germline V gene. This CDR3 reads CASSVGRGETQYF. The CDR3 DNA follows: TGTGCCAGCAGCGTAGGCAGGGGAGAGACCCAGTACTTC.

This rearrangement joins TRBV19 to TRBJ2-6, with D tentatively TRBD1 (6 bases). The CDR3 length is 17 residues. With 7 bases removed from V and 1 base from J, the gap between germline ends came to 17 bases. The germline V gene encodes CDR1 LNHDA and CDR2 SQIVND (reference sequence). CDR3 loop: CASTTGKEGSGANVLTF. The CDR3 region has the DNA TGTGCCAGTACCACAGGGAAGGAAGGGTCTGGGGCCAACGTCCTGACTTTC.

The chain couples TRBV25-1 to TRBJ1-2; D is ambiguous. This CDR3 is built from 14 residues. The V and J ends lost 1 base and 1 base respectively, with 7 bases between them. CDR1 and CDR2 (germline): MGHDK, SYGVNS. The CDR3 DNA reads TGTGCCAGCAGTGAATCGGGTGTTAACTATGGCTACACCTTC. Translating it yields CASSESGVNYGYTF.

The rearrangement uses TRBV6-5 and TRBJ2-5; 8 nucleotides match TRBD1. V shed 0 bases, J shed 2 bases, and the junction held 2 bases outside the gene matches. From germline, CDR1 is MNHEY and CDR2 SVGAGI. The CDR3 spans 15 residues. The CDR3 loop is CASSYSWTGQETQYF. The CDR3 DNA is TGTGCCAGCAGTTACTCGTGGACAGGGCAAGAGACCCAGTACTTC.

The table lists this clone with a count of one. The chain combines TRBV5-8 with TRBJ1-6, with D tentatively TRBD1 (5 bases). Deletions cut 0 bases from V and 14 bases from J, with 18 bases between. The CDR3 is made up of 15 amino acids. Germline CDR1 reads SGHTS; CDR2 reads YDEGEE. The CDR3 here is CASSLATVTWEALHF. The CDR3 bases are TGTGCCAGCAGCTTGGCGACAGTCACATGGGAAGCCCTCCACTTT. The full variable domain, in which reference TRBV5-8 and TRBJ1-6 provide the parts outside the CDR3, is EAGVTQSPTHLIKTRGQQATLRCSPISGHTSVYWYQQALGLGLQFLLWYDEGEERNRGNFPPRFSGRQFPNYSSELNVNALELEDSALYLCASSLATVTWEALHFGNGTRLTVT.

This chain connects TRBV7-9 to TRBJ2-5; tentative D call: TRBD2 (7 bases). This CDR3 contains 17 residues. V lost 1 base and J 4 bases, leaving 19 bases between the germline ends. Per germline, CDR1 SEHNR and CDR2 FQNEAQ (reference sequence). CDR3 protein: CASSLEMASGRGETQYF. The DNA for the CDR3 is TGTGCCAGCAGCTTAGAAATGGCTAGCGGCAGGGGAGAGACCCAGTACTTC.

The genes are TRBV27 and TRBJ2-2; a possible D gene is TRBD2 (5 bases). The ends were cut back, 2 bases at V and 1 base at J, with 8 bases in the middle. Germline CDR1 and CDR2: MNHEY and SMNVEV (reference sequence). This CDR3 contains 15 residues. The CDR3 DNA reads TGTGCCAGCAGTTTACTCGGGGTGAACACCGGGGAGCTGTTTTTT. The encoded protein is CASSLLGVNTGELFF.

In its sample, this clone was seen once. The chain joins TRBV11-3 to TRBJ2-5; 11 bases line up with TRBD2. The germline V gene has CDR1 SGHNT and CDR2 YENEEA. The CDR3 is 15 residues long. V was pared by 8 bases and J by 5 bases, with 10 bases of the junction left unmatched. The CDR3 DNA is TGTGCCAGCGCTATAAGACTAGCGGGGTTCGAGACCCAGTACTTC. Protein: CASAIRLAGFETQYF.

The CDR3 DNA sequence: TGTGCCTGGAGTCTAAGGACTAGCGGGGGGTACTACAATGAGCAGTTCTTC. Translating gives CAWSLRTSGGYYNEQFF. The genes are TRBV30 and TRBJ2-1; 14 bases align to TRBD2. Germline-derived CDR1 and CDR2 are GTSNPN and SVGIG (reference sequence). Trimming cost V 2 bases and J 3 bases; bases outside gene matches: 6. The CDR3 loop spans 17 amino acids.

The chain recombines TRBV19 with TRBJ2-3; 10 nucleotides line up with TRBD1. Trimming at V came to 10 bases and at J to 4 bases, leaving 14 bases not matched to a gene. Germline V gives CDR1 LNHDA, CDR2 SQIVND (reference sequence). CDR3 length: 16 residues. CDR3 DNA: TGTGCCACCCGGGACCCCGGGACAGGGGCCGCAGATACGCAGTATTTT. It specifies CATRDPGTGAADTQYF.

The chain joins TRBV7-2 to TRBJ1-2; D possibly corresponds to TRBD1 (5 bases). The CDR3 has 17 amino acids. Germline V lookup: CDR1 SGHTA, CDR2 FQGNSA. V lost 5 bases to trimming and J lost 0 bases, with 19 bases between them. CDR3 protein: CASSTNWGQGANYGYTF. The CDR3 nucleotides read TGTGCCAGCAGCACCAATTGGGGCCAGGGTGCTAACTATGGCTACACCTTC.

This chain joins TRBV11-3 and TRBJ2-1, with 16 bases identical to TRBD2. This CDR3 contains 17 residues. Per the germline V gene, CDR1 is SGHNT and CDR2 is YENEEA. V trimming: 5 bases; J trimming: 6 bases; junction bases outside the gene matches: 7. CDR3 nucleotides: TGTGCCAGCAGCCCCGGGACTAGCGGGGGGGCGGTCAATGAGCAGTTCTTC. Amino acids: CASSPGTSGGAVNEQFF.

The chain joins TRBV5-1 to TRBJ2-1, with D tentatively TRBD2 (5 bases). V lost 6 bases and J lost 7, with 20 bases in between. The length of the CDR3 is 15 residues. Germline-derived CDR1 and CDR2 are SGHRS and YFSETQ. The CDR3: CASTELAGSGNEQFF. The CDR3 coding sequence is TGCGCCAGCACCGAACTCGCGGGCTCGGGGAATGAGCAGTTCTTC.

CDR3 sequence (DNA): TGTGCCAGCAGTTATTCCTTCACTGAAGCTTTCTTT. This gives the protein CASSYSFTEAFF. The chain carries TRBV6-6 and TRBJ1-1; D gene uncertain. This CDR3 has 12 amino acids. CDR1 is MNHNY, CDR2 SVGAGI, per germline (reference sequence). Deletions cut 3 bases from V and 4 bases from J, with 6 bases between.

The chain recombines TRBV14 with TRBJ1-2, with D perhaps matching TRBD1 (6 bases). CDR1 and CDR2 (germline): SGHDN, FVKESK. The CDR3 spans 14 residues. Deletions cut 1 base from V and 6 bases from J, with 12 bases between. CDR3 DNA: TGTGCCAGCAGCCAAGTCGCCAGGGGTGATGGCTACACCTTC. Protein: CASSQVARGDGYTF.

V is TRBV5-1 and J is TRBJ2-3; 10 positions match TRBD2. Germline CDR1 is SGHRS and CDR2 is YFSETQ. V trimming: 0 bases; J trimming: 8 bases; junction bases outside the gene matches: 9. This CDR3 is 16 amino acids long. The CDR3 protein is CASSLGWTSGLPTQYF. Here the CDR3 DNA reads TGCGCCAGCAGCTTGGGCTGGACTAGCGGACTACCTACGCAGTATTTT.

The chain combines TRBV30 with TRBJ1-5, with a possible D match to TRBD1 (5 bases). V lost 0 bases to trimming and J lost 4 bases, with 16 bases between them. The CDR3 is 16 residues long. In germline, CDR1 is GTSNPN, CDR2 SVGIG (reference sequence). The CDR3 loop reads CAWSVRGGVNNQPQHF. CDR3 in DNA: TGTGCCTGGAGTGTACGAGGAGGGGTCAATAATCAGCCCCAGCATTTT.

This clone came up many times. This rearrangement joins TRBV19 to TRBJ1-2; 7 bases align to TRBD1. CDR1 is LNHDA, CDR2 SQIVND, per germline (reference sequence). The CDR3 totals 14 residues. V lost 1 base and J lost 2; bases outside the gene matches: 1. CDR3 in amino acids: CASSIGGGNYGYTF. DNA for the CDR3: TGTGCCAGTAGTATAGGAGGGGGCAACTATGGCTACACCTTC. Full variable domain (missing parts from reference TRBV19 and TRBJ1-2): DGGITQSPKYLFRKEGQNVTLSCEQNLNHDAMYWYRQDPGQGLRLIYYSQIVNDFQKGDIAEGYSVSREKKESFPLTVTSAQKNPTAFYLCASSIGGGNYGYTFGSGTRLTVV.

The chain joins TRBV30 to TRBJ2-6; possibly TRBD2 for D (5 bases). CDR3 size: 16 residues. V was pared by 3 bases and J by 1 base, with 13 bases between. Germline CDR1 is GTSNPN and CDR2 is SVGIG (reference sequence). Here the CDR3 reads CAWSAEVVSGANVLTF. The CDR3 coding sequence is TGTGCCTGGAGCGCGGAGGTTGTTTCTGGGGCCAACGTCCTGACTTTC.

The J gene is TRBJ1-2, the V gene TRBV4-2; possibly TRBD1 for D (5 bases). CDR3 length: 15 amino acids. V dropped 3 bases and J dropped 5 bases, with 16 bases sitting between them. Germline assignment: CDR1 LGHNA and CDR2 YNFKEQ. Written as DNA, the CDR3 is TGTGCCAGCAGCCAGAACGACAGAACAGAATATGGCTACACCTTC. This codes for CASSQNDRTEYGYTF.

The V call is TRBV10-3, the J call TRBJ1-5, with 8 bases aligning to TRBD1. V lost 4 bases, J lost 6 bases, and 11 bases stayed unmatched. CDR3 length: 16 amino acids. Germline loops: CDR1 ENHRY, CDR2 SYGVKD. The CDR3 DNA follows: TGTGCCATCAGTGTTACCCCGGACAGGGCGGTTCAGCCCCAGCATTTT. The encoded protein is CAISVTPDRAVQPQHF.

The chain couples TRBV30 to TRBJ2-7; D might be TRBD1 (5 bases). V lost 4 bases to trimming and J lost 3 bases, with 16 bases between them. The CDR3 sequence is 14 residues long. CDR1 and CDR2 (germline): GTSNPN, SVGIG (reference sequence). The CDR3 DNA is TGTGCCTGGAATGGTCGGCAGGGAAACTACGAGCAGTACTTC. Protein product: CAWNGRQGNYEQYF.

J is TRBJ2-1 and V is TRBV19; TRBD2 agrees at 13 bases. Germline trimming cut 9 bases from V and 7 bases from J; bases unmatched to any gene: 9. Germline values: CDR1 LNHDA, CDR2 SQIVND (reference sequence). This CDR3 region has 15 residues. CDR3 DNA: TGTGCCAGCAGACCTGGACTAGCGGGGGTTAATGAGCAGTTCTTC. Translating gives CASRPGLAGVNEQFF. Full variable domain (outside the CDR3, taken from reference TRBV19 and TRBJ2-1): DGGITQSPKYLFRKEGQNVTLSCEQNLNHDAMYWYRQDPGQGLRLIYYSQIVNDFQKGDIAEGYSVSREKKESFPLTVTSAQKNPTAFYLCASRPGLAGVNEQFFGPGTRLTVL.

The chain joins TRBV6-1 to TRBJ2-7, with D uncertain. Trimming left V 5 bases short and J 6 bases short, with 17 bases between. The CDR3 extends over 14 amino acids. Germline-derived CDR1 and CDR2 are MNHNS and SASEGT. The CDR3: CASSLQPGIGEQYF. DNA for the CDR3: TGTGCCAGCAGTCTACAGCCTGGAATCGGCGAGCAGTACTTC.